The 15 T cell receptor beta chains listed next were all sequenced from one sample in a study of identical twins. In TCRdb, the 5' RACE reads were re-called with MiXCR into one record per CDR3 protein. The data contain some 320,000 distinct CDR3 sequences, about 12% of them singletons. This sample also belongs to another study, concerning yellow fever vaccine responses in identical twins.

Specimen: CD8+ T cells sorted from blood. The receptor source for this set is a woman younger than 35 in good health.

This clonotype occurred a few times. This chain connects TRBV10-3 to TRBJ2-5, with 9 bases that match TRBD1. Per germline, CDR1 ENHRY and CDR2 SYGVKD. The CDR3 runs 14 residues. Losses at the gene ends were 6 bases for V and 5 bases for J; bases not matched to a gene: 7. The CDR3 protein is CAISPGQGRETQYF. The CDR3 DNA reads as TGTGCCATCAGCCCGGGACAGGGACGGGAGACCCAGTACTTC.

This chain connects TRBV7-8 to TRBJ2-5, with D perhaps TRBD2 (5 bases). This CDR3 is built from 13 residues. V lost 7 bases, J lost 5 bases, and 14 bases lay in between. Germline-derived CDR1 and CDR2 are SGHVS and FQNEAQ. The CDR3 DNA reads as TGTGCCAGCACCCCCTCCGGGGAGGAGACCCAGTACTTC. It is translated as CASTPSGEETQYF.

This CDR3 reads CSATTSGSGGELFF. The CDR3 DNA follows: TGCAGTGCTACGACTAGCGGGAGTGGCGGGGAGCTGTTTTTT. The chain joins TRBV20-1 to TRBJ2-2; 12 bases are a match to TRBD2. Germline values: CDR1 DFQATT, CDR2 SNEGSKA (reference sequence). This CDR3 comprises 14 residues. With 4 bases clipped from V and 7 bases from J, the junction kept 4 bases outside the gene matches.

Note on this clonotype: This is likely a read error, given that the CDR3 carries no conserved phenylalanine or tryptophan at its end. The genes are TRBV9 and TRBJ2-1; 8 nucleotides align to TRBD2. After removal of 3 bases from V and 1 base from J, the junction contained 3 bases not matched to a gene. This CDR3 spans 15 amino acids. Per the germline V gene, CDR1 is SGDLS and CDR2 is YYNGEE. This chain's CDR3 is CASSAGGGSYNEQFI. The CDR3 DNA sequence: TGTGCCAGCAGCGCGGGGGGGGGTTCCTACAATGAGCAGTTCATC.

The chain joins TRBV4-2 to TRBJ1-2, with D possibly matching TRBD1 (5 bases). Germline V gene sequence: CDR1 LGHNA, CDR2 YNFKEQ. The CDR3 runs to 13 residues. The V end was cut by 4 bases, the J end by 8 bases, with 14 bases between. The CDR3 reads CASSPRQFEGYTF. The DNA of the CDR3 is TGTGCCAGCAGCCCACGACAGTTTGAAGGCTACACCTTC.

This clonotype was counted between two and nine times. The chain carries TRBV7-8 and TRBJ2-1; 10 positions agree with TRBD1. Looked up from germline, CDR1 is SGHVS and CDR2 is FQNEAQ. The V gene end was trimmed by 1 base and the J gene end by 8 bases; junction bases not matched to a gene: 8. The CDR3 has 16 residues. The CDR3 nucleotides are TGTGCCAGCAGCTTAGTTGAGGGACAGGGGTTTGATGAGCAGTTCTTC. Its protein product is CASSLVEGQGFDEQFF.

This chain links TRBV20-1 with TRBJ1-6, with a possible D match to TRBD1 (5 bases). Germline values: CDR1 DFQATT, CDR2 SNEGSKA (reference sequence). V gave up 6 bases and J gave up 6 bases, with 12 bases separating them. This CDR3 has 13 residues. This CDR3 is CSAGTELNSPLHF. The CDR3 bases are TGCAGTGCGGGGACCGAGCTTAATTCACCCCTCCACTTT.

The rearrangement links TRBV7-2 to TRBJ2-7; D remains ambiguous. The CDR3 runs 15 residues. Between the trimmed V and J ends, which lost 3 bases and 2 bases, there was a span of 14 bases. Germline CDR1 is SGHTA and CDR2 is FQGNSA. The CDR3 sequence is CASSLWSEPPYEQYF. The CDR3 DNA is TGTGCCAGCAGCTTGTGGTCGGAGCCGCCCTACGAGCAGTACTTC.

This rearrangement joins TRBV28 to TRBJ1-2; D is possibly TRBD1 (5 bases). This CDR3 comprises 13 residues. Trimming pared 7 bases from V and 3 bases from J, leaving 12 bases between. The V gene's germline CDR1 is MDHEN and CDR2 SYDVKM. The DNA for the CDR3 is TGTGCCAGCAACGGGGGAGGGTACTATGGCTACACCTTC. It specifies CASNGGGYYGYTF.

In this sample, this clonotype turned up many times. The rearrangement joins TRBV5-5 to TRBJ1-3; D is ambiguous. V gave up 1 base and J gave up 2 bases, with 16 bases separating them. The germline gives CDR1 SGHKS, CDR2 YYEKEE (reference sequence). The length of the CDR3 is 17 residues. The CDR3, as DNA: TGTGCCAGCAGCTTGCGCGGCAGCGCAAACGCTGGAAACACCATATATTTT. The encoded protein is CASSLRGSANAGNTIYF.

The table lists this clonotype with many counts. The chain recombines TRBV7-8 with TRBJ2-7; 7 bases are a match to TRBD1. Germline assignment: CDR1 SGHVS and CDR2 FQNEAQ. This CDR3 contains 16 residues. Trimming at V came to 1 base and at J to 3 bases, leaving 9 bases not matched to a gene. In DNA form, the CDR3 reads TGTGCCAGCAGCTTAGAGGGGGACAGTGGAGACTACGAGCAGTACGTC. It specifies CASSLEGDSGDYEQYV.

This clonotype was counted at least ten times. The junction departs from the called germline gene at one end, perhaps through a read error. V and J are TRBV20-1 and TRBJ1-1; 9 bases agree with TRBD1. Germline V gene data show CDR1 as DFQATT and CDR2 as SNEGSKA (reference sequence). This CDR3 contains 14 residues. CDR3 coding DNA: TGCAGTGCTAGACCCGGGACAGGGAACTCTGAAGCTTTCTTT. Translation gives CSARPGTGNSEAFF.

This clonotype was counted only a few times. CDR3 sequence (DNA): TGCGCCAGCAGCCAAGGTATTGTGGTCTACAATGAGCAGTTCTTC. Amino acid sequence: CASSQGIVVYNEQFF. V gene TRBV4-1 combines with J gene TRBJ2-1, with unresolved D. Germline-derived CDR1 and CDR2 are MGHRA and YSYEKL. This CDR3 spans 15 amino acids. The V end was cut by 1 base, the J end by 3 bases, with 10 bases between.

Only a few counts were recorded for this clonotype. The chain joins TRBV11-2 to TRBJ2-1; D possibly uses TRBD1 or TRBD2 (7 bases each). Germline V gene lookup returns CDR1 SGHAT and CDR2 FQNNGV. Trimming cost V 8 bases and J 0 bases, with 26 bases left between them. CDR3 size: 19 residues. DNA for the CDR3: TGTGCCAGCCAGGGGGGGGCTTGGGTCCGCGCCCCCTCCTACAATGAGCAGTTCTTC. Its translation: CASQGGAWVRAPSYNEQFF.

This clonotype has at least ten counts. The rearrangement uses TRBV7-8 and TRBJ2-5; D remains ambiguous. Trimming took off 3 bases at V and 0 bases at J, with 8 bases between the two ends. The CDR3 loop spans 14 amino acids. Germline V gene lookup returns CDR1 SGHVS and CDR2 FQNEAQ. The CDR3 loop reads CASSFQAYQETQYF. The CDR3 DNA is TGTGCCAGCAGCTTTCAGGCGTACCAAGAGACCCAGTACTTC.